The 20 T cell receptor beta chains given below trace back to one sample, sequenced in a study of blood T cell repertoires in COVID-19. Here immunoSEQ multiplex PCR was the method, and the copy in TCRdb shows in-frame clones only, minus some. The table lists about 140,000 clones, over 80% of them singletons, with around 5% in the top ten. The sequenced material came from PBMCs or T cells enriched from blood (not recorded which). These receptors were obtained from a man aged 65 to 85 who had been exposed to COVID-19.

The rearrangement joins TRBV7-8 to TRBJ1-2; D is unresolved. Germline V gene data show CDR1 as SGHVS and CDR2 as FQNEAQ. The length of the CDR3 is 12 residues. V lost 2 bases and J 8 bases, leaving 9 bases between the germline ends. CDR3: CASSLRTGGYTF. CDR3 in DNA: TGTGCCAGCAGCTTACGTACGGGGGGCTACACCTTC.

Points on this clone: This sample also contains other DNA sequences that code for the same CDR3. The chain couples TRBV10-2 to TRBJ1-1; possible D gene TRBD1, 5 bases. The CDR3 spans 13 residues. CDR1 and CDR2 (germline): WSHSY, SAAADI. V dropped 2 bases and J dropped 5 bases, with 9 bases sitting between them. For the CDR3, the DNA is TGCGCCAGCAGTGAGCAGGGTCGGACTGAAGCTTTCTTT. This encodes CASSEQGRTEAFF.

The gene calls are TRBV5-1 and TRBJ2-5, with TRBD1 matching 8 bases. The V and J ends lost 4 bases and 5 bases, in that order; junction bases with no gene match: 7. Per the germline V gene, CDR1 is SGHRS and CDR2 is YFSETQ. The CDR3 covers 14 residues. The CDR3 here is CASSTGQVGETQYF. In DNA, the CDR3 is TGCGCCAGCAGCACGGGACAGGTAGGGGAGACCCAGTACTTC. Full variable domain (remainder filled in from reference TRBV5-1 and TRBJ2-5): KAGVTQTPRYLIKTRGQQVTLSCSPISGHRSVSWYQQTPGQGLQFLFEYFSETQRNKGNFPGRFSGRQFSNSRSEMNVSTLELGDSALYLCASSTGQVGETQYFGPGTRLLVL.

The V gene is TRBV19, the J gene TRBJ1-3, with D possibly matching TRBD1 (5 bases). The CDR3 runs to 15 residues. V lost 5 bases and J 2 bases, leaving 13 bases between the germline ends. Germline-derived CDR1 and CDR2 are LNHDA and SQIVND (reference sequence). CDR3 coding DNA: TGTGCCAGTAGTCTACGCGGGGGACCTGGAAACACCATATATTTT. It codes for CASSLRGGPGNTIYF. Full variable domain (outside the CDR3, taken from reference TRBV19 and TRBJ1-3): DGGITQSPKYLFRKEGQNVTLSCEQNLNHDAMYWYRQDPGQGLRLIYYSQIVNDFQKGDIAEGYSVSREKKESFPLTVTSAQKNPTAFYLCASSLRGGPGNTIYFGEGSWLTVV.

The gene calls are TRBV5-4 and TRBJ2-3; 8 bases map to TRBD2. CDR1 and CDR2 (germline): SGHNT, YYREEE (reference sequence). V lost 4 bases, J lost 4 bases, and 11 bases stayed unmatched. CDR3 length: 16 amino acids. Written as DNA, the CDR3 is TGTGCCAGCAGCCCCCGCGGGGGACTAGGGGCAGATACGCAGTATTTT. It is translated as CASSPRGGLGADTQYF.

This clone has just a few counts. The chain has TRBV23-1 and TRBJ2-7, with 8 bases fitting TRBD2. TRBV23-1 is designated an ORF whose function remains uncertain. The junction had 7 bases not matched to a gene; V was cut back by 3 bases and J by 0 bases. CDR3 length: 16 amino acids. CDR3 DNA sequence: TGCGCCAGCAGTCATCCAATAGCGGGAAACTCCTACGAGCAGTACTTC. It is translated as CASSHPIAGNSYEQYF.

This chain uses TRBV7-9 with TRBJ1-3; the match to TRBD1 covers 8 bases. V lost 5 bases and J lost 0; bases outside the gene matches: 6. The CDR3 covers 16 residues. Germline CDR1 SEHNR, CDR2 FQNEAQ (reference sequence). The CDR3 nucleotides read TGTGCCAGCAGCCCGGACAGGGCCAGCTCTGGAAACACCATATATTTT. This gives the protein CASSPDRASSGNTIYF.

This clone has at least ten counts. The chain links TRBV7-9 to TRBJ1-2, with 8 bases matching TRBD1. The CDR3 runs 14 residues. CDR1 is SEHNR, CDR2 FQNEAQ, per germline (reference sequence). Trimming took 1 base from V and 7 from J; bases not matched to a gene: 5. CDR3 sequence: CASSLGGQVGGYTF. CDR3 nucleotide sequence: TGTGCCAGCAGCTTAGGGGGACAGGTCGGTGGCTACACCTTC. Combining the CDR3 with reference TRBV7-9 and TRBJ1-2 gives the whole variable domain DTGVSQNPRHKITKRGQNVTFRCDPISEHNRLYWYRQTLGQGPEFLTYFQNEAQLEKSRLLSDRFSAERPKGSFSTLEIQRTEQGDSAMYLCASSLGGQVGGYTFGSGTRLTVV.

The chain couples TRBV5-5 to TRBJ2-7; 11 nucleotides agree with TRBD2. The V segment lost 4 bases and the J segment 0 bases; nucleotides outside the gene matches: 6. The germline gives CDR1 SGHKS, CDR2 YYEKEE (reference sequence). The CDR3 runs to 16 residues. CDR3 nucleotides: TGTGCCAGCAGCCTGGCCGGGACTAGCGGCTCCTACGAGCAGTACTTC. Its protein product is CASSLAGTSGSYEQYF.

This rearrangement joins TRBV18 to TRBJ1-4; tentatively, D is TRBD1 (6 bases). The CDR3 extends over 15 amino acids. Trimming removed 2 bases from V and 3 bases from J, with 10 bases in between. Germline CDR1 and CDR2: KGHSH and LQKENI. This CDR3 reads CASSPLGGPNEKLFF. CDR3 DNA: TGTGCCAGCTCACCATTAGGGGGTCCTAATGAAAAACTGTTTTTT.

The chain is built from TRBV7-3 and TRBJ2-7, with 8 bases aligning to TRBD1. Germline trimming cut 8 bases from V and 7 bases from J; bases unmatched to any gene: 7. The CDR3 spans 12 residues. Germline lookup yields CDR1 SGHTA and CDR2 FQGTGA. CDR3 in amino acids: CASGQGAGEQYF. The CDR3 DNA follows: TGTGCCAGCGGACAGGGTGCGGGTGAGCAGTACTTC.

The rearrangement links TRBV18 to TRBJ1-6; a weak D match, TRBD1 (5 bases). Germline V gene data show CDR1 as KGHSH and CDR2 as LQKENI. The CDR3 is 16 residues long. Trimming stripped 1 base from V and 6 bases from J, with 13 bases between. CDR3 loop: CASSPQEGAGNSPLHF. CDR3 in DNA: TGTGCCAGCTCACCACAAGAAGGGGCTGGTAATTCACCCCTCCACTTT. The full variable domain, its missing parts supplied by reference TRBV18 and TRBJ1-6, is NAGVMQNPRHLVRRRGQEARLRCSPMKGHSHVYWYRQLPEEGLKFMVYLQKENIIDESGMPKERFSAEFPKEGPSILRIQQVVRGDSAAYFCASSPQEGAGNSPLHFGNGTRLTVT.

The J gene is TRBJ2-5, the V gene TRBV5-6; 13 bases are a match to TRBD2. Germline V gene sequence: CDR1 SGHDT, CDR2 YYEEEE. V dropped 3 bases and J dropped 2; count of bases not matched to a gene: 7. This CDR3 contains 17 residues. As DNA, the CDR3 is TGTGCCAGCAGCTCCCGACTAGCGGGAGGCAATCAAGAGACCCAGTACTTC. It encodes CASSSRLAGGNQETQYF.

The genes are TRBV23-1 and TRBJ2-5; 8 bases map to TRBD2. TRBV23-1 has ORF status, its function being uncertain. The CDR3 is 15 residues long. V gave up 0 bases and J gave up 5 bases; unmatched junction bases: 5. In DNA, the CDR3 is TGCGCCAGCAGTCAATCGGGGACTAGTACGGAGACCCAGTACTTC. Its protein is CASSQSGTSTETQYF.

There are a few counts of this clone. The V call is TRBV18, the J call TRBJ2-7; 8 bases line up with TRBD1. The CDR3 is made up of 13 amino acids. Germline V gives CDR1 KGHSH, CDR2 LQKENI. Trimming cost V 5 bases and J 5 bases; bases outside gene matches: 5. CDR3 residues: CASSSDRVHEQYF. In nucleotides, the CDR3 is TGTGCCAGCTCATCGGACAGGGTCCACGAGCAGTACTTC. Supplemented by reference TRBV18 and TRBJ2-7, the full variable domain reads NAGVMQNPRHLVRRRGQEARLRCSPMKGHSHVYWYRQLPEEGLKFMVYLQKENIIDESGMPKERFSAEFPKEGPSILRIQQVVRGDSAAYFCASSSDRVHEQYFGPGTRLTVT.

The V call is TRBV28, the J call TRBJ1-2; 8 bases line up with TRBD1. Trimming took 4 bases from V and 6 from J; bases not matched to a gene: 4. CDR1 MDHEN and CDR2 SYDVKM come from the germline V gene. This CDR3 contains 13 residues. Here the CDR3 DNA reads TGTGCCAGCAGTTCAACAGGGGGTGATGGCTACACCTTC. Its translation: CASSSTGGDGYTF.

Comment on this clone: Other DNA sequences in this sample translate to the same CDR3. The CDR3, as DNA: TGTGCCAGCAGTTTAGACTTTTACGGCTACACCTTC. Protein sequence: CASSLDFYGYTF. J is TRBJ1-2 and V is TRBV12-3 or TRBV12-4; no firm D call. The CDR3 length is 12 residues. With 1 base removed from V and 8 bases from J, the gap between germline ends came to 8 bases.

The chain combines TRBV5-1 with TRBJ2-1; TRBD1 is a possible D gene (5 bases). This CDR3 region has 14 residues. V lost 0 bases to trimming and J lost 3 bases, with 7 bases between them. CDR1 SGHRS and CDR2 YFSETQ come from the germline V gene. The CDR3 here is CASSLVDSYNEQFF. DNA for the CDR3: TGCGCCAGCAGCTTGGTTGACAGCTACAATGAGCAGTTCTTC.

The gene calls are TRBV7-9 and TRBJ1-4; D gene uncertain. CDR1 and CDR2 (germline): SEHNR, FQNEAQ (reference sequence). Between the trimmed V and J ends, which lost 6 bases and 8 bases, there was a span of 22 bases. The CDR3 length is 16 residues. The chain's CDR3 is CASRSFTPNYGEKLFF. CDR3 in DNA: TGTGCCAGCAGAAGCTTTACCCCTAACTACGGGGAAAAACTGTTTTTT.

The rearrangement joins TRBV6-6 to TRBJ2-3; the match to TRBD1 covers 8 bases. Germline CDR1 MNHNY, CDR2 SVGAGI (reference sequence). The CDR3 totals 16 residues. V was pared by 4 bases and J by 0 bases, with 6 bases of the junction left unmatched. This CDR3 reads CASSSPTGVSTDTQYF. The CDR3, as DNA: TGTGCCAGCAGTTCCCCGACAGGGGTCAGCACAGATACGCAGTATTTT.